This T cell receptor (beta chain) was sequenced for a study of OX40 agonist ivuxolimab in advanced cancers. Turning to the study itself: Ivuxolimab, an agonistic anti-OX40 (CD134) antibody, was given to patients.

In its sample, this clone was seen a few times. Measured with immunoSEQ multiplex PCR; TCRdb has only the in-frame clones, and not every one. The sample yields fewer than 95,000 clones, 80% to 90% seen once. Trimming took 0 bases from V and 6 from J; bases not matched to a gene: 2. Germline V gene sequence: CDR1 SGHDT, CDR2 YYEEEE. The CDR3 totals 13 residues. The sequencing here drew on CD4+ or CD8+ T cells sorted from blood, taken in a trial of the OX40 agonist ivuxolimab. The source of this sequence is an adult with an advanced solid tumor such as melanoma, head and neck, liver or kidney cancer. The chain uses TRBV5-6 and TRBJ1-2; 7 bases are a match to TRBD1. In DNA form, the CDR3 reads TGTGCCAGCAGCTTGGGACAGGGCGATGGCTACACCTTC. This codes for CASSLGQGDGYTF.